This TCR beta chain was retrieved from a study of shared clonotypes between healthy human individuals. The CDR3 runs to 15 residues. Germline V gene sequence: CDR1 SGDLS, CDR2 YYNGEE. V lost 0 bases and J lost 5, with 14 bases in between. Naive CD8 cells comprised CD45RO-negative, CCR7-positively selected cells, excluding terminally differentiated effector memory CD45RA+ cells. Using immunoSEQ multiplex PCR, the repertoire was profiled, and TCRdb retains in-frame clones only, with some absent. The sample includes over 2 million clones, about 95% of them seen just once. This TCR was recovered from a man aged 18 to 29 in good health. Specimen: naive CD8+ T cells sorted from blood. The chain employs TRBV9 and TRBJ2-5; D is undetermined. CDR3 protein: CASSVDALPGETQYF. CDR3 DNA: TGTGCCAGCAGCGTAGACGCCCTCCCTGGGGAGACCCAGTACTTC. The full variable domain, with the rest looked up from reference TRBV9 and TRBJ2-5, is DSGVTQTPKHLITATGQRVTLRCSPRSGDLSVYWYQQSLDQGLQFLIQYYNGEERAKGNILERFSAQQFPDLHSELNLSSLELGDSALYFCASSVDALPGETQYFGPGTRLLVL.